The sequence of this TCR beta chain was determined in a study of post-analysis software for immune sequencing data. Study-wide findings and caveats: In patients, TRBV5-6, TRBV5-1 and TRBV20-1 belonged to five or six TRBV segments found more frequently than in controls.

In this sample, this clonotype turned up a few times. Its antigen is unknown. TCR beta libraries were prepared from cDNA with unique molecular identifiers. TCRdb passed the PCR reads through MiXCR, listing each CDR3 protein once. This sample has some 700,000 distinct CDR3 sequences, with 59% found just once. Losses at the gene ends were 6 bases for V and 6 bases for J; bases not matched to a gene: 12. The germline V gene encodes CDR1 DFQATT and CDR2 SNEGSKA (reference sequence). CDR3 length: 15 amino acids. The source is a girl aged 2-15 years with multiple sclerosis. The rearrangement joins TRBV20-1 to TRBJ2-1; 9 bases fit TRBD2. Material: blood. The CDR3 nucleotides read TGCAGTGCGCAACGACTAGCGGCGAACAGCAATGAGCAGTTCTTC. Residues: CSAQRLAANSNEQFF.